A selection of T cell receptor beta chains follows, all from one sample in a study of PD-1 blockade in classical Hodgkin lymphoma. Assay used: immunoSEQ multiplex PCR; TCRdb lists only in-frame clones, some missing. This table has approximately 150,000 clones, about 78% appearing once. The source material was peripheral blood mononuclear cells (PBMCs), sampled before the second cycle of nivolumab. The receptors stem from a human donor with classical Hodgkin lymphoma. Each CDR3 is given with its conserved first and last residue. The order of the fields is V gene, J gene, clone size, D gene, CDR3 DNA, CDR3 protein. The D gene is left open where the match is weak. Size values are once, few and many counts, or a class for expanded clones, and some rows have none.

TRBV29-1,TRBJ2-7,few,TRBD2,TGCAGCGCAACCTCTAGCGGGAGTTTTTACGAGCAGTACTTC,CSATSSGSFYEQYF
TRBV6-5,TRBJ1-1,few,NA,TGTGCCAGCAAAAGGGGCCCGAACACTGAAGCTTTCTTT,CASKRGPNTEAFF
TRBV6-1,TRBJ1-4,NA,NA,TGTGCCAGCAGTCTTACCATGACAGGTCAATTTAAACTGTTTTTT,CASSLTMTGQFKLFF
TRBV4-2,TRBJ2-2,NA,NA,TGTGCCAGCAGCCAGGGGGGGCCAGACACCGGGGAGCTGTTTTTT,CASSQGGPDTGELFF
TRBV4-1,TRBJ2-3,once,TRBD1,TGCGCCAGCAGCCAAGCTTTGTTCGTCGTCGGACAGGCTTCAGATACGCAGTATTTT,CASSQALFVVGQASDTQYF
TRBV28,TRBJ2-7,many,NA,TGTGCCAGCAGTTTATTAGGTCGGCTAGGGAGCTACGAGCAGTACTTC,CASSLLGRLGSYEQYF
TRBV10-3,TRBJ1-5,NA,NA,TGTGCCATCAGTGAGCATAAGGGCCTCGAGCAGCCCCAGCATTTT,CAISEHKGLEQPQHF
TRBV9,TRBJ2-7,NA,NA,TGTGCCAGCAGCGTAGAGGGTTACTCCTACGAGCAGTACTTC,CASSVEGYSYEQYF
TRBV10-3,TRBJ2-1,NA,TRBD2,TGTGCCATCAGTGAGTCCAATGTAGCGGGAGTAAATGAGCAGTTCTTC,CAISESNVAGVNEQFF
TRBV12-5,TRBJ2-3,NA,TRBD2,TGTGCTAGTGGTCCCAGCGGGGGGGCAGATACGCAGTATTTT,CASGPSGGADTQYF
TRBV2,TRBJ2-5,NA,NA,TGTGCCAGCAGTATCGTGTTAGAGACCCAGTACTTC,CASSIVLETQYF
TRBV27,TRBJ2-7,NA,TRBD1,TGTGCCAGCAGTAACAGGGGTTATGACGAGCAGTACTTC,CASSNRGYDEQYF
TRBV7-9,TRBJ1-6,NA,NA,TGTGCCAGCAGCTTAGTAGCGAATTCACCCCTCCACTTT,CASSLVANSPLHF
TRBV10-2,TRBJ2-1,NA,TRBD2,TGCGCCAGCAGGGTGGGAGGGCCTTGGAATGAGCAGTTCTTC,CASRVGGPWNEQFF
TRBV18,TRBJ2-5,NA,NA,TGTGCCAGCTCACCCGGAGGGGCCGGTGGAGAGACCCAGTACTTC,CASSPGGAGGETQYF
TRBV2,TRBJ2-1,few,NA,TGTGCCAGCAGTGTGGGGATTAGGGGGCAGTTCTTC,CASSVGIRGQFF